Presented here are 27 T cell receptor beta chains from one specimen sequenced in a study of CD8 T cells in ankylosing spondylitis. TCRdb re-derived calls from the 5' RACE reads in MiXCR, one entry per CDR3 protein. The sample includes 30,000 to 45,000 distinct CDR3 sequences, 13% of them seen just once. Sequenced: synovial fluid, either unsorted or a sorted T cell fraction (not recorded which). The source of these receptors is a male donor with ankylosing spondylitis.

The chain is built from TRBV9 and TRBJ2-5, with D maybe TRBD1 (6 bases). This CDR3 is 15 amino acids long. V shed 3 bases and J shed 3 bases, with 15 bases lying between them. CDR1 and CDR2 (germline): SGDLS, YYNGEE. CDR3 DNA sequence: TGTGCCAGCAGCGCCGAGGGACAAAGGAAAGAGACCCAGTACTTC. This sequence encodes CASSAEGQRKETQYF.

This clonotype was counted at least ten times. CDR3 in amino acids: CAAASGNEQFF. The DNA for the CDR3 is TGTGCAGCAGCGTCGGGCAATGAGCAGTTCTTC. V usage is TRBV7-8 and J usage is TRBJ2-1, with D unclear. In germline, CDR1 is SGHVS, CDR2 FQNEAQ. This CDR3 spans 11 amino acids.

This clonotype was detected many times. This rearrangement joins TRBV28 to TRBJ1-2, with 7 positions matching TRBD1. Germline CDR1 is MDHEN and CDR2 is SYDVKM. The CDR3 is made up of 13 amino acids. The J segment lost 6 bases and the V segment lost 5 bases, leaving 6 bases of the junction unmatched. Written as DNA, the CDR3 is TGTGCCAGCAGTCCGACAGGGAAGAATGGCTACACCTTC. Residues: CASSPTGKNGYTF.

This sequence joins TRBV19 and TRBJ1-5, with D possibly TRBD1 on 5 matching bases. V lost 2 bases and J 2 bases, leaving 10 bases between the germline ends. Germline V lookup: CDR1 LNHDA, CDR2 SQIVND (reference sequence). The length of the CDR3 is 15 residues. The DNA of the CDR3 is TGTGCCAGTAGTATATGGGGCAGCGGCAATCAGCCCCAGCATTTT. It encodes CASSIWGSGNQPQHF.

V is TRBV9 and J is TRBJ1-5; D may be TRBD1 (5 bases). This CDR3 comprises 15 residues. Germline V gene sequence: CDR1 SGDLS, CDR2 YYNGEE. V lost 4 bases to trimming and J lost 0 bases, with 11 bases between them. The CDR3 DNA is TGTGCCAGCAGCCATTCTGGGGCTAGCAATCAGCCCCAGCATTTT. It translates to CASSHSGASNQPQHF.

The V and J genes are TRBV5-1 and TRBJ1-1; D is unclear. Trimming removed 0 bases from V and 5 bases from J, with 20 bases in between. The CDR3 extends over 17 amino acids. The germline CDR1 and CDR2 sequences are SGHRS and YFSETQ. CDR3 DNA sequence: TGCGCCAGCAGCTTGGCCCTGAGACCGAACCCCTGGACTGAAGCTTTCTTT. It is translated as CASSLALRPNPWTEAFF. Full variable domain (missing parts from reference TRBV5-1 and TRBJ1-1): KAGVTQTPRYLIKTRGQQVTLSCSPISGHRSVSWYQQTPGQGLQFLFEYFSETQRNKGNFPGRFSGRQFSNSRSEMNVSTLELGDSALYLCASSLALRPNPWTEAFFGQGTRLTVV.

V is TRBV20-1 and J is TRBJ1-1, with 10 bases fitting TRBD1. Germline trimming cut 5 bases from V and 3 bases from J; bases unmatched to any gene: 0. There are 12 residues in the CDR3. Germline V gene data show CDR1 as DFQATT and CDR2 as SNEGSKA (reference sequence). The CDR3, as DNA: TGCAGTGCTGACAGGGGGCACACTGAAGCTTTCTTT. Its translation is CSADRGHTEAFF.

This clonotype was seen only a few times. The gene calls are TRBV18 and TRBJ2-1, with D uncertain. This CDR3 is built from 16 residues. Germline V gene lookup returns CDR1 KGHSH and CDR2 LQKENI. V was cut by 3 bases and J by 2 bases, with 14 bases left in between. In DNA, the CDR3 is TGTGCCAGCTCACCCGATGGGCCTACCCCCTACAATGAGCAGTTCTTC. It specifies CASSPDGPTPYNEQFF.

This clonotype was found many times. The chain's CDR3 is CASSSPGQGIPYEQYF. The CDR3, as DNA: TGTGCCAGCAGCTCCCCGGGACAGGGGATTCCCTACGAGCAGTACTTC. This chain joins TRBV7-9 and TRBJ2-7; the match to TRBD1 covers 10 bases. Germline V gene lookup returns CDR1 SEHNR and CDR2 FQNEAQ (reference sequence). The CDR3 is 16 residues long. With V trimmed by 4 bases and J by 2 bases, 8 bases remained unmatched. Complete variable domain (other parts from reference TRBV7-9 and TRBJ2-7): DTGVSQNPRHKITKRGQNVTFRCDPISEHNRLYWYRQTLGQGPEFLTYFQNEAQLEKSRLLSDRFSAERPKGSFSTLEIQRTEQGDSAMYLCASSSPGQGIPYEQYFGPGTRLTVT.

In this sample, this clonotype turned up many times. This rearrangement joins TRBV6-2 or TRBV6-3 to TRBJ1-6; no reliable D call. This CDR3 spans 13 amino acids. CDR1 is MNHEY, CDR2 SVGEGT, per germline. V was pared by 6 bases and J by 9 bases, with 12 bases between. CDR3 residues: CASSGREASPLHF. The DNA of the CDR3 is TGTGCCAGCAGCGGGAGAGAAGCTTCACCCCTCCACTTT.

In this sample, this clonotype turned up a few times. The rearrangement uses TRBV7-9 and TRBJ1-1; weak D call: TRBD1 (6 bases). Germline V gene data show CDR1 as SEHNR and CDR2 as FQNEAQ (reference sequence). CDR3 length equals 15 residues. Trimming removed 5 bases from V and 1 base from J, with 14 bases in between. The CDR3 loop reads CASSARTAWNTEAFF. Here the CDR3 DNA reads TGTGCCAGCAGCGCTAGGACAGCTTGGAACACTGAAGCTTTCTTT.

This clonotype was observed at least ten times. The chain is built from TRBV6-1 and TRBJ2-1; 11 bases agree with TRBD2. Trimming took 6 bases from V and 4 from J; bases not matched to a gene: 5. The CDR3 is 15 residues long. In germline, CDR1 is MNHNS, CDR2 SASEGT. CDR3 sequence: CASRELAGVYNEQFF. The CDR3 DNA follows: TGTGCCAGCAGAGAACTAGCGGGAGTTTACAATGAGCAGTTCTTC.

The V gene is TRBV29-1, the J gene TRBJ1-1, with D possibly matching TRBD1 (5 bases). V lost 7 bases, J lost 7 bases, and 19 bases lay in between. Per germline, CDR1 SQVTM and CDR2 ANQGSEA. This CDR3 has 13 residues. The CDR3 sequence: CSATRREYDEAFF. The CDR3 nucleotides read TGCAGCGCTACCCGCAGGGAATACGATGAAGCTTTCTTT.

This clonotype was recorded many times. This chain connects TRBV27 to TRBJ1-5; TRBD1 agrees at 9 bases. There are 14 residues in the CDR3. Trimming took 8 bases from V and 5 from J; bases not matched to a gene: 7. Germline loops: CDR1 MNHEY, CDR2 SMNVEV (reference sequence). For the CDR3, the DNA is TGTGCCAGCTCCTCGGGGACAGGGTATCAGCCCCAGCATTTT. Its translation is CASSSGTGYQPQHF.

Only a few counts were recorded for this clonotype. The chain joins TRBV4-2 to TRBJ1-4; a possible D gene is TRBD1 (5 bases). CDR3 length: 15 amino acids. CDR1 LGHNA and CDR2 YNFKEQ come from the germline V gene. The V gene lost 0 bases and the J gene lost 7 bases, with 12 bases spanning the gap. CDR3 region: CASSQDQGGTEKLFF. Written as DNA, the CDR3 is TGTGCCAGCAGCCAAGACCAGGGAGGTACTGAAAAACTGTTTTTT.

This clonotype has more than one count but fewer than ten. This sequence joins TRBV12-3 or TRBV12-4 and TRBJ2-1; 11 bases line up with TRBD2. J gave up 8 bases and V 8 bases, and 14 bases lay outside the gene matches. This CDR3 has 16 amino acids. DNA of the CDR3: TGTGCCAGCTCCCATCTGCCCCGACTAGCGGGACATGAGCAGTTCTTC. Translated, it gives CASSHLPRLAGHEQFF.

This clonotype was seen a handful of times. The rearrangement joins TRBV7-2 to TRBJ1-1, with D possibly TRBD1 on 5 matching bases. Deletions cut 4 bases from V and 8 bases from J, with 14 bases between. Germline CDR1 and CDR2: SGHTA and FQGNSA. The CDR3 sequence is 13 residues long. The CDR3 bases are TGTGCCAGCAGCTCAAAGGGAGGGGCAGAAGCTTTCTTT. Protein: CASSSKGGAEAFF.

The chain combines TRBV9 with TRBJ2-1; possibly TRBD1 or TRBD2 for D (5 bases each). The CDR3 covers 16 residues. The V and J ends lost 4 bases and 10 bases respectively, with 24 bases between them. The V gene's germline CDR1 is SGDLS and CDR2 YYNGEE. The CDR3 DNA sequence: TGTGCCAGCAGCCCCTCCGGGACCAGGGAGCGGAGGGAGCAGTTCTTC. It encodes CASSPSGTRERREQFF.

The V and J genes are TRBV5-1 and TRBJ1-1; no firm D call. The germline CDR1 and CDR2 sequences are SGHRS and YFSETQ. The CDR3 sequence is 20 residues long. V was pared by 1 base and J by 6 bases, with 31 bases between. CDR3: CASSLFQVGPIPRTSAEAFF. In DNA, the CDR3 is TGCGCCAGCAGCTTGTTTCAGGTTGGGCCGATCCCCCGAACAAGCGCTGAAGCTTTCTTT.

CDR3 DNA: TGTGCCACCAGCAGAACCTTGCATGAGCAGTTCTTC. Encoded protein: CATSRTLHEQFF. The chain carries TRBV15 and TRBJ2-1, with D unclear. The CDR3 is 12 residues long. Between the trimmed V and J ends, which lost 2 bases and 8 bases, there was a span of 7 bases. Germline V gives CDR1 LNHNV, CDR2 YYDKDF (reference sequence).

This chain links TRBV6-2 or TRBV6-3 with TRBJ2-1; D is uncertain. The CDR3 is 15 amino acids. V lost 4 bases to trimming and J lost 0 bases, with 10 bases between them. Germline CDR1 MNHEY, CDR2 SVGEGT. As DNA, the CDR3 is TGTGCCAGCAGTTTAACAAGAAGCTCCTACAATGAGCAGTTCTTC. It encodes CASSLTRSSYNEQFF.

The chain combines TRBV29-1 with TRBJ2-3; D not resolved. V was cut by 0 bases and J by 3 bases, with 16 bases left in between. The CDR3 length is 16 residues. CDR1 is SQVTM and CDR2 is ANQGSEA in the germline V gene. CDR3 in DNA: TGCAGCGTTGAAGATCCCGATGGGCACACTACAGATACGCAGTATTTT. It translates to CSVEDPDGHTTDTQYF.

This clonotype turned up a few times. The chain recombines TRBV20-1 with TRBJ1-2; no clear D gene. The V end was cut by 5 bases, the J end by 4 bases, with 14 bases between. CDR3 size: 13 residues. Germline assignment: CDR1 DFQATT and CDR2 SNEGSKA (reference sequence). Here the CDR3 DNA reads TGCAGTGCTGGCGGACTCGCTAGCTATGGCTACACCTTC. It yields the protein CSAGGLASYGYTF.

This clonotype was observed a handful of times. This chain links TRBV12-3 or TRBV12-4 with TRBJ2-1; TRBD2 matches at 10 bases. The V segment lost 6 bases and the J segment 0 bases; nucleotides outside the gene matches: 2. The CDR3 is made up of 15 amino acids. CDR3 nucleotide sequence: TGTGCCAGCAGGTCTAGCGGGAGCTCCTACAATGAGCAGTTCTTC. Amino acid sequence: CASRSSGSSYNEQFF.

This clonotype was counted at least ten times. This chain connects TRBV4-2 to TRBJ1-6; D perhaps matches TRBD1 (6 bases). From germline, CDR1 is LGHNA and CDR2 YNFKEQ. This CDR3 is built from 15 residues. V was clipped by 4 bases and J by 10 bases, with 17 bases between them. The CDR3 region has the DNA TGTGCCAGCAGCCCCGGGGGGGGGCAGCGATCACCCCTCCACTTT. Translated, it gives CASSPGGGQRSPLHF.

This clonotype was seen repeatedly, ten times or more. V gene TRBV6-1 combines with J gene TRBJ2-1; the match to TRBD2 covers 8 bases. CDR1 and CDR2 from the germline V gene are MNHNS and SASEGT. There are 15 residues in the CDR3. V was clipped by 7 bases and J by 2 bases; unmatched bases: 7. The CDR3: CASTLSGAAYNEQFF. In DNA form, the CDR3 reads TGTGCCAGCACCCTTAGCGGGGCCGCCTACAATGAGCAGTTCTTC.

This CDR3 reads CASSPGTDGGTYEQYF. The CDR3 region has the DNA TGTGCCAGCAGCCCCGGGACAGATGGAGGGACCTACGAGCAGTACTTC. V and J are TRBV28 and TRBJ2-7; tentative D call: TRBD1 (7 bases). The V end was cut by 6 bases, the J end by 2 bases, with 20 bases between. The CDR3 has 16 residues. Germline V gives CDR1 MDHEN, CDR2 SYDVKM.